This T cell receptor beta chain came from a study of graft-versus-host responses after intestinal transplantation. Study in general: Recipients got multivisceral, liver-intestinal, or isolated intestinal transplants.

The study's findings and limits: In patients with graft-donor T cell macrochimerism, allograft graft-versus-host to host-versus-graft clonal ratios were high.

The protocol was immunoSEQ multiplex PCR, while the TCRdb copy is restricted to in-frame clones and leaves out a portion. In the table there are 100,000 or so clones, about 93% of which are singletons. For this clone: Its antigen is not known.

Germline assignment: CDR1 SEHNR and CDR2 FQNEAQ (reference sequence). Trimming took 5 bases from V and 4 from J; bases not matched to a gene: 8. CDR3 length: 15 residues. The clonotype was recovered from a human donor who was the organ donor for an intestinal transplant. Sequencing used unstimulated CD8+ T cells sorted from spleen or lymph node cells, obtained before transplant. The genes are TRBV7-9 and TRBJ1-3; TRBD1 aligns across 7 bases. CDR3 in DNA: TGTGCCAGCAGCCTACAGACAGGGTCCGGAAACACCATATATTTT. Its protein product is CASSLQTGSGNTIYF.